This TCR beta chain was sequenced for a study of T cell responses to AZD1222 COVID-19 vaccine. CDR1 and CDR2 (germline): SEHNR, FQNEAQ (reference sequence). Deletions cut 4 bases from V and 2 bases from J, with 21 bases between. This CDR3 spans 19 amino acids. TCRdb's table, derived via immunoSEQ multiplex PCR, lists solely in-frame clones and lacks some. The sample consists of roughly 120,000 clones, roughly 84% of them appearing once. V usage is TRBV7-9 and J usage is TRBJ1-6, with TRBD1 as a possible D gene (5 bases). The receptor was isolated from an adult in good health. The starting material was peripheral blood, obtained on day 0 of AZD1222 vaccination. The chain's CDR3 is CASSSRQLKVSPYNSPLHF. The CDR3 DNA is TGTGCCAGCAGCTCGCGACAGTTGAAGGTGTCGCCCTATAATTCACCCCTCCACTTT.